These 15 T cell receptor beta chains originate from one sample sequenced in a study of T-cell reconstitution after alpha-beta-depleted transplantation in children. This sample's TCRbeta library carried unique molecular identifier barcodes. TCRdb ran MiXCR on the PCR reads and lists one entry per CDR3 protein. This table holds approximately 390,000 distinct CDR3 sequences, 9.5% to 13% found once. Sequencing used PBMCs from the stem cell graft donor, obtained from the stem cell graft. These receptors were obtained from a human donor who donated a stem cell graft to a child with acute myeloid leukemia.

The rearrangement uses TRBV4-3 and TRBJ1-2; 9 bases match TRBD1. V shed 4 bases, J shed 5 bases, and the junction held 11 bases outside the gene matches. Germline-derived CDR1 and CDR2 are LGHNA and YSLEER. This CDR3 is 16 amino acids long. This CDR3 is CASSRDRTGAIYGYTF. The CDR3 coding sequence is TGCGCCAGCAGCCGCGACCGGACAGGGGCGATATATGGCTACACCTTC.

CDR3: CASSLRPGTFHPKQYF. Here the CDR3 DNA reads TGTGCCAGCAGTTTACGCCCCGGGACCTTTCACCCCAAGCAGTATTTT. The chain links TRBV28 to TRBJ2-3; possibly TRBD1 or TRBD2 for D (5 bases each). CDR3 length: 16 amino acids. V was cut by 2 bases and J by 11 bases, with 23 bases left in between. The germline CDR1 and CDR2 sequences are MDHEN and SYDVKM.

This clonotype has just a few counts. Here the CDR3 reads CSAIETSGQFF. Here the CDR3 DNA reads TGCAGTGCTATCGAGACTAGCGGGCAGTTCTTC. The chain couples TRBV20-1 to TRBJ2-1, with 9 bases identical to TRBD2. Germline CDR1 is DFQATT and CDR2 is SNEGSKA (reference sequence). V lost 4 bases to trimming and J lost 12 bases; unmatched junction nucleotides: 4. There are 11 residues in the CDR3.

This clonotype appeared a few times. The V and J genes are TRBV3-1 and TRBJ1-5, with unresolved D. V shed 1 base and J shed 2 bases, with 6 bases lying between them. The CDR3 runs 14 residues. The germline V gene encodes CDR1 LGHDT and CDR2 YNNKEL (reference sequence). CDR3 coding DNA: TGTGCCAGCAGCCAAGCTGGGGGCAATCAGCCCCAGCATTTT. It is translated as CASSQAGGNQPQHF. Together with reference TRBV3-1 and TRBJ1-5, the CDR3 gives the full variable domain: DTAVSQTPKYLVTQMGNDKSIKCEQNLGHDTMYWYKQDSKKFLKIMFSYNNKELIINETVPNRFSPKSPDKAHLNLHINSLELGDSAVYFCASSQAGGNQPQHFGDGTRLSIL.

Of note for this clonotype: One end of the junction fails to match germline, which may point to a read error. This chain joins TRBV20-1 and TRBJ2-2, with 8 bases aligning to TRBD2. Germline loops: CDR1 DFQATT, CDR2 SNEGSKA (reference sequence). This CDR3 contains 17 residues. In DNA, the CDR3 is TGCTGTGCTAGACCGACCGCGGGGGGTTGGAACACCGGGGAGCTGTTTTTT. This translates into CCARPTAGGWNTGELFF.

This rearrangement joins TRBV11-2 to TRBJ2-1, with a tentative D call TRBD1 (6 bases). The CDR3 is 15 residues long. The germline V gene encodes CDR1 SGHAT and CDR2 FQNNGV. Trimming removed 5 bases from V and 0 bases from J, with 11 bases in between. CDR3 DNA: TGTGCCAGCAGCCTCAGGGGCAACTCCTACAATGAGCAGTTCTTC. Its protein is CASSLRGNSYNEQFF.

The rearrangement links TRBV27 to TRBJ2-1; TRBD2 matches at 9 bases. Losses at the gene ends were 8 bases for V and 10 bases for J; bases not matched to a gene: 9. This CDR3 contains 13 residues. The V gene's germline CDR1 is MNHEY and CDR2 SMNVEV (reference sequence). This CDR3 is CASAGGKRTEQFF. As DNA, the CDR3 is TGTGCCAGCGCGGGGGGGAAACGGACAGAGCAGTTCTTC.

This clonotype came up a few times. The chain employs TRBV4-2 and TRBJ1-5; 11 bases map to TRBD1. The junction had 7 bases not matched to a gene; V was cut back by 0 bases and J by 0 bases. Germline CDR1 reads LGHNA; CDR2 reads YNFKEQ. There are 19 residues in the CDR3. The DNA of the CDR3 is TGTGCCAGCAGCCAAGACTCCGGGACAGGGGGTAGTAGCAATCAGCCCCAGCATTTT. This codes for CASSQDSGTGGSSNQPQHF.

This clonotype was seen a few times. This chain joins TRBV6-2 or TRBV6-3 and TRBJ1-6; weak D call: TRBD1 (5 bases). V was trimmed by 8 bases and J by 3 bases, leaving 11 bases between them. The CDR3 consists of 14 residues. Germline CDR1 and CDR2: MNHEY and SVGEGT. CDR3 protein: CASERDGYNSPLHF. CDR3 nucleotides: TGTGCCAGCGAGCGGGACGGCTATAATTCACCCCTCCACTTT.

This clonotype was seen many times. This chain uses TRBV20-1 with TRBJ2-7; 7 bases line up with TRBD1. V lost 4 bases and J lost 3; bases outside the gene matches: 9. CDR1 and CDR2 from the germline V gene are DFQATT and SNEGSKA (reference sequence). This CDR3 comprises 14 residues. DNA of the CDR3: TGCAGTGCTATAGGACAGGATAATCACTACGAGCAGTACTTC. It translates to CSAIGQDNHYEQYF.

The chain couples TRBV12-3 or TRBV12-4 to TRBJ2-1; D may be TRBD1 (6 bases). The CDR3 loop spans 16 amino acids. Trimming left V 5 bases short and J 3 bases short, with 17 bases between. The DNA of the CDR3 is TGTGCCAGCAGTCCCCTAAGGGGGAGCATCTACAATGAGCAGTTCTTC. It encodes CASSPLRGSIYNEQFF.

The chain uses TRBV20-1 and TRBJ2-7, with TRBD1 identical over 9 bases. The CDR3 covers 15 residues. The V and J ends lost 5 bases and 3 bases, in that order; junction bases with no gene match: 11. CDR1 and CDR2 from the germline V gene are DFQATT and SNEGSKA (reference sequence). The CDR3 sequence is CSAHKGQGGDYEQYF. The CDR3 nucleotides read TGCAGTGCTCATAAGGGACAGGGAGGGGACTACGAGCAGTACTTC.

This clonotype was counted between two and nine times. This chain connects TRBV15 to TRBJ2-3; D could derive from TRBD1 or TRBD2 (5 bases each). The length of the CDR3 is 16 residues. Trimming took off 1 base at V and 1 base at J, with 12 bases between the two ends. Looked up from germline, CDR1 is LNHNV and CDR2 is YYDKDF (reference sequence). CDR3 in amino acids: CATSRARVGGTDTQYF. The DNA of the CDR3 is TGTGCCACCAGCAGAGCTCGGGTGGGGGGCACAGATACGCAGTATTTT.

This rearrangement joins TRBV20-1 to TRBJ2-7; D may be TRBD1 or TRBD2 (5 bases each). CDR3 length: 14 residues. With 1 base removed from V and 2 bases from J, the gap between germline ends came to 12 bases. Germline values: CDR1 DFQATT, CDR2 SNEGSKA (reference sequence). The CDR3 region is CSARVGVTTYEQYF. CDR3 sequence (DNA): TGCAGTGCTAGAGTGGGGGTTACGACCTACGAGCAGTACTTC.

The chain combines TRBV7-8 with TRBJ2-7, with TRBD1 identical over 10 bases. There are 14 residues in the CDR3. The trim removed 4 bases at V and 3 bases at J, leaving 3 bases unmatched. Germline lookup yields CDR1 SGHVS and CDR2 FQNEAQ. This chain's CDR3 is CASSSTGGLYEQYV. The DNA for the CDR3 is TGTGCCAGCAGCTCGACAGGGGGCCTCTACGAGCAGTACGTC.